This TCR beta chain was identified in a study of T cells in Graves' hyperthyroidism and ophthalmopathy. Overall study results and limits: Stable hyperthyroidism was told apart from ophthalmopathy by a model built on 13 V-J features.

Ten or more counts support this clonotype. Its target is not known. This CDR3 comprises 15 residues. Germline-derived CDR1 and CDR2 are MDHEN and SYDVKM. V gave up 3 bases and J gave up 2 bases, with 11 bases separating them. Clinical symptoms, serum thyroxine, TRAb, thyroid ultrasound and orbital computed tomography established diagnosis. Progressors' blood was drawn at hyperthyroidism diagnosis, before ophthalmopathy symptoms. It was less than 13 ml of fresh peripheral blood that supplied the PBMCs. Regions amplified from RNA transcripts were the TCR beta CDR3 regions. Researchers ran a first-round RT-PCR on the TCR CDR3 using the HTBI primer set. TCRdb reprocessed the multiplex PCR reads with MiXCR, giving one entry per CDR3 protein. The data hold some 250,000 distinct CDR3 sequences, with about 15% observed a single time.

Source material: blood. The rearrangement joins TRBV28 to TRBJ1-5; possibly TRBD1 for D (5 bases). The TCR was taken from a woman aged 35 to 49 with Graves' hyperthyroidism that later progressed to Graves' ophthalmopathy. The CDR3: CASSLVVGGNQPQHF. CDR3 coding DNA: TGTGCCAGCAGTTTGGTGGTAGGGGGCAATCAGCCCCAGCATTTT.